This TCR beta chain came from a study of blood T cell repertoires in COVID-19. Study-wide context: Material from acute and convalescent COVID-19 was sourced from the United States, Italy and Spain. PBMCs, B-cell-depleted T cells, or T cells were the source of the cDNA or gDNA that made up the material.

Authors' data handling: Researchers report that nucleated cell counts were estimated from reference gene primer amplification. Sequencing used immunoSEQ multiplex PCR; TCRdb keeps in-frame clones, though not all of them. For V, J and clone size, that table is used; D and trimming come from the DNA. The table lists around 140,000 clones, approximately 90% of them singletons, with 2.5% to 3% in the top ten. The germline CDR1 and CDR2 sequences are SEHNR and FQNEAQ (reference sequence). V lost 5 bases to trimming and J lost 3 bases; unmatched junction nucleotides: 7. This CDR3 region has 15 residues. The sequence came from a man in his sixties with active or convalescent COVID-19. The rearrangement uses TRBV7-9 and TRBJ1-2; 9 bases fit TRBD1. The material sequenced was peripheral blood. CDR3 DNA: TGTGCCAGCAGCGACCCCGACAGGGGGTACTATGGCTACACCTTC. It specifies CASSDPDRGYYGYTF.